This T cell receptor (beta chain) appears in the sequencing data of a study of blood T cell repertoires in COVID-19 (TCRdb year 2020). For the study in its entirety: Samples covering the acute and convalescent phases of COVID-19 were provided by collaborators in the United States, Italy and Spain. The prospective study material was composed of cDNA or gDNA derived from T cells, B-cell-depleted T cells, or PBMCs. Subjects who had been exposed to COVID-19, were actively infected with it, or had recovered from it provided the deeply sampled blood TCRbeta repertoires that made up the dataset. A freely available public database, intended as a resource for researchers studying the immune response to SARS-CoV-2, is where the repertoires were released. The samples were drawn from two sources: the first 160 participants of the ongoing ImmuneRACE study, and over 950 subjects contributed by 6 global collaborators. The sample metadata nearly always contained a de-identified subject ID, COVID-19 status, age in years and sex. HLA class I and class II types, where available, came from metadata supplied by the sample provider rather than from assay-based typing.

Broader findings and caveats from the paper: The quantity of clinical and demographic metadata differed by source and by participant and was supplied without curation.

CDR1 and CDR2 (MNHEY, SVGAGI) derive from the germline V gene. The CDR3 measures 12 amino acids from cysteine to phenylalanine. Only CDR3 DNA remains: 36 bases, in frame from the first base. Trimming leaves V shorter by 5 bases and J shorter by 6 bases, with the junction holding 4 bases beyond the gene matches. TCRbeta CDR3 regions were amplified from genomic DNA using the immunoSEQ Assay, a bias-controlled multiplex PCR. For the original study's pipeline: The number of nucleated cells in each sample was estimated by amplification of reference gene primers within the assay. Sequence reads were collapsed and filtered to measure the absolute abundance of every unique TCRbeta CDR3 rearrangement. Productive Simpson clonality was computed per sample as the square root of Simpson's diversity index over productive rearrangements. This immuneACCESS table, as held by TCRdb, lists in-frame sequences with V and J called but not all clones. Of the missing ones, under half trace to an unresolved V gene in checked studies; the others have no known cause. V, J and clone size reflect that table, while D and trimming were determined from the DNA. Present in this sample are roughly 280,000 clones, about 90% of which were seen just once. In total, the top ten clones hold approximately 11% of the sample.

One collaborating source in Seattle enrolled patients while the patients were actively infected and followed the patients over time throughout the course of disease. Collaborating institutions collected whole blood in K2EDTA tubes following their own protocols. For TCRbeta analysis, collaborators shipped samples in one of three forms: frozen whole blood, isolated PBMCs, or DNA extracted from either of those sample types. To note about this clone: It lacks a known antigen. The input lacks base qualities; no much larger clone sits a single base away.

The sequence links TRBV6-5 to TRBJ2-7, and 7 bases in between align with TRBD1. The source material was peripheral blood. The receptor comes from a woman in her thirties with COVID-19, enrolled during active disease. This receptor has the CDR3 CASSPTGTEQYF. The DNA is TGTGCCAGCAGTCCGACAGGGACCGAGCAGTACTTC.